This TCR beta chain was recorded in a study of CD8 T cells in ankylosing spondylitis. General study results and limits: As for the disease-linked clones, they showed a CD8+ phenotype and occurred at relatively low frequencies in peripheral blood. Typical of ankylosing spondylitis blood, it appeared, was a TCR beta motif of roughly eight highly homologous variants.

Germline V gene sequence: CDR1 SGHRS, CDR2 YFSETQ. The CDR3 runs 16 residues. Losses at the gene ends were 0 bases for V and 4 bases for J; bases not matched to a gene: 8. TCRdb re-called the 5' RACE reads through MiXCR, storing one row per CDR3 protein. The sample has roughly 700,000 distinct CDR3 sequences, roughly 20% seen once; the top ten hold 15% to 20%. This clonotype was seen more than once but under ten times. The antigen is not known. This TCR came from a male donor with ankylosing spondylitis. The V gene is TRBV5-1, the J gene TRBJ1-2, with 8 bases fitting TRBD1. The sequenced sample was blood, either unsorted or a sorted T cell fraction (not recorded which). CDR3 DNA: TGCGCCAGCAGCTTGGACGGACAGGGCGAAGGCTATGGCTACACCTTC. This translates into CASSLDGQGEGYGYTF.